One sample yielded the 15 T cell receptor beta chains listed below, sequenced in a study of blood T cells in healthy people across ages. Through a sample-barcoded 5' primer and a J-beta primer mix, a second PCR was run for 7 to 11 cycles. TCRdb recomputed calls from the 5' RACE reads with MiXCR, one row per CDR3 protein. The sample lists hundreds of thousands of distinct CDR3 sequences; over 40% were seen once. The specimen was blood. These receptors came from a woman older than 75 in good health.

This clonotype showed up many times. The chain uses TRBV7-2 and TRBJ1-6; D remains unclear. Germline V gives CDR1 SGHTA, CDR2 FQGNSA. V gave up 7 bases and J gave up 9 bases, with 13 bases separating them. The CDR3 is made up of 13 amino acids. CDR3 sequence reads: CASNVDPGSPLHF. DNA for the CDR3: TGTGCCAGCAACGTCGACCCGGGTTCACCCCTCCACTTT.

At least ten counts were recorded for this clonotype. The chain has TRBV7-9 and TRBJ2-1; 7 positions match TRBD1. The CDR3 totals 14 residues. Germline values: CDR1 SEHNR, CDR2 FQNEAQ (reference sequence). Trimming cost V 5 bases and J 12 bases; bases outside gene matches: 13. In DNA form, the CDR3 reads TGTGCCAGCAGCCCGGGACAGATAGTACGGGGGCAGTTCTTC. The encoded protein is CASSPGQIVRGQFF.

This clonotype was counted between two and nine times. This may come from a read error, since a much larger clone is one base off. This rearrangement joins TRBV7-2 to TRBJ2-1, with TRBD2 matching over 12 bases. With V trimmed by 5 bases and J by 0 bases, 11 bases remained unmatched. The CDR3 runs 19 residues. From germline, CDR1 is SGHTA and CDR2 FQGNSA. CDR3 DNA: TGTGCCAGCAGCCAAAGATCGACTAGCGGGGGTAGCTCCTACAATGAGCAGTTCTTC. Encoded protein: CASSQRSTSGGSSYNEQFF.

This clonotype was seen at least ten times. The chain couples TRBV29-1 to TRBJ2-6; D remains unclear. Per the germline V gene, CDR1 is SQVTM and CDR2 is ANQGSEA. V shed 5 bases and J shed 4 bases, with 6 bases lying between them. The length of the CDR3 is 12 residues. CDR3 nucleotides: TGCAGCGTTATCGAGGGGGCCAACGTCCTGACTTTC. It codes for CSVIEGANVLTF. The full variable domain, completed using reference TRBV29-1 and TRBJ2-6, is SAVISQKPSRDICQRGTSLTIQCQVDSQVTMMFWYRQQPGQSLTLIATANQGSEATYESGFVIDKFPISRPNLTFSTLTVSNMSPEDSSIYLCSVIEGANVLTFGAGSRLTVL.

This chain connects TRBV6-5 to TRBJ2-7; TRBD2 agrees at 15 bases. The CDR3 has 18 residues. Germline CDR1 and CDR2: MNHEY and SVGAGI. V was clipped by 0 bases and J by 6 bases; unmatched bases: 9. This CDR3 reads CASSYSKVGTSGGIEQYF. The CDR3 bases are TGTGCCAGCAGTTACTCGAAAGTTGGGACTAGCGGGGGGATCGAGCAGTACTTC.

The V gene is TRBV3-1, the J gene TRBJ2-4; D gene ambiguous. In germline, CDR1 is LGHDT, CDR2 YNNKEL (reference sequence). V lost 2 bases and J 6 bases, leaving 8 bases between the germline ends. The CDR3 sequence is 13 residues long. CDR3 residues: CASSQTYGNIQYF. The CDR3 nucleotides are TGTGCCAGCAGCCAAACATATGGAAACATTCAGTACTTC.

This chain joins TRBV6-1 and TRBJ2-7, with 12 bases identical to TRBD2. The CDR3 runs to 17 residues. Looked up from germline, CDR1 is MNHNS and CDR2 is SASEGT. V lost 4 bases, J lost 1 base, and 8 bases stayed unmatched. CDR3 residues: CASSGRLAGALSYEQYF. The CDR3 nucleotides read TGTGCCAGCAGTGGGAGACTAGCGGGAGCGCTGTCCTACGAGCAGTACTTC.

This chain joins TRBV10-2 and TRBJ2-7, with D perhaps given as TRBD1 or TRBD2 (5 bases each). The J call is doubtful: the DNA matches TRBJ2-4 better. This CDR3 region has 12 residues. CDR1 is WSHSY, CDR2 SAAADI, per germline. Written as DNA, the CDR3 is TGCGCCAGCAGTGTCCAGGGAGACATTCAGTACTTC. Translating it yields CASSVQGDIQYF.

The chain joins TRBV6-2 or TRBV6-3 to TRBJ1-5, with D maybe TRBD1 (6 bases). The CDR3 runs 15 residues. Between the trimmed V and J ends, which lost 5 bases and 6 bases, there was a span of 17 bases. CDR1 and CDR2 from the germline V gene are MNHEY and SVGEGT. CDR3 residues: CASSPSGTLTQPQHF. The CDR3 bases are TGTGCCAGCAGTCCCTCAGGGACATTAACTCAGCCCCAGCATTTT.

A remark on this clonotype: A much larger clone sits a single nucleotide away, making a read error possible. This chain uses TRBV20-1 with TRBJ2-2; a possible D gene is TRBD2 (6 bases). The CDR3 sequence is 15 residues long. V was pared by 0 bases and J by 1 base, with 9 bases between. CDR1 DFQATT and CDR2 SNEGSKA come from the germline V gene (reference sequence). CDR3 DNA: TGCAGTGCTAGAGATTCAGCGGGGAACACCGGGGAGCTGTTTTTT. Its translation: CSARDSAGNTGELFF.

This clonotype has a handful of counts. A much larger clonotype is one base distant, so this may be a read error. The rearrangement uses TRBV7-3 and TRBJ2-1, with D perhaps TRBD2 (6 bases). Near its end, the DNA agrees better with TRBJ2-7, so the J call may be wrong. Germline V gene sequence: CDR1 SGHTA, CDR2 FQGTGA. The CDR3 totals 16 residues. In DNA form, the CDR3 reads TGTGCCAGCAGCTTGGTATCGGTACTAGCAGGGAATGAGCAGTACTTC. Translating gives CASSLVSVLAGNEQYF.

V usage is TRBV28 and J usage is TRBJ2-7; TRBD1 agrees at 8 bases. Per germline, CDR1 MDHEN and CDR2 SYDVKM. This CDR3 has 18 amino acids. With 5 bases clipped from V and 3 bases from J, the junction kept 18 bases outside the gene matches. CDR3 sequence reads: CASSPTKLQGGIGYEQYF. In DNA form, the CDR3 reads TGTGCCAGCAGTCCTACGAAATTACAGGGGGGTATAGGCTACGAGCAGTACTTC.

This chain links TRBV11-2 with TRBJ2-3, with 8 nucleotides matching TRBD2. The CDR3 spans 16 residues. Germline CDR1 reads SGHAT; CDR2 reads FQNNGV. J was trimmed by 0 bases and V by 5 bases; bases with no gene match: 7. As DNA, the CDR3 is TGTGCCAGCAGCCTTGGGACTAGAAGGAGCACAGATACGCAGTATTTT. This codes for CASSLGTRRSTDTQYF.

The chain couples TRBV27 to TRBJ1-4, with D possibly TRBD1 on 5 matching bases. V gave up 8 bases and J gave up 5 bases, with 15 bases separating them. The CDR3 sequence is 14 residues long. Per germline, CDR1 MNHEY and CDR2 SMNVEV (reference sequence). For the CDR3, the DNA is TGTGCCAGCCCCTGCGCGGGACGAAATGAAAAACTGTTTTTT. The encoded protein is CASPCAGRNEKLFF.

Worth noting for this clonotype: This may be a read error: a much more frequent sequence differs by one nucleotide. This chain links TRBV5-1 with TRBJ2-3; D is unresolved. The CDR3 contains 14 residues. Germline V lookup: CDR1 SGHRS, CDR2 YFSETQ. CDR3 coding DNA: TGCGCCGGCAGCCCTACTCGACCCTCGTATACGCAGTATTTT. Translating it yields CAGSPTRPSYTQYF.